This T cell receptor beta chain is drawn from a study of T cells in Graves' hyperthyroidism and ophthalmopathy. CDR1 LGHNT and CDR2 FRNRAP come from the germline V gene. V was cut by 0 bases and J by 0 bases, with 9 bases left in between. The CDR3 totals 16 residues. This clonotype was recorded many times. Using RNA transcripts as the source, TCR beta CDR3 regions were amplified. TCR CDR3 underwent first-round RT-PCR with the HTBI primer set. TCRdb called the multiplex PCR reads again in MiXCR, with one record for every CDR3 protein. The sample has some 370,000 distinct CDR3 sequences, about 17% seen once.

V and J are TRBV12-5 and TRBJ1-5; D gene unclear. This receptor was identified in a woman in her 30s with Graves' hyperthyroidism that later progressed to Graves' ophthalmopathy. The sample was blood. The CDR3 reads CASGLVSGFSNQPQHF. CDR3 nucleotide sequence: TGTGCTAGTGGTTTGGTTTCGGGGTTTAGCAATCAGCCCCAGCATTTT.